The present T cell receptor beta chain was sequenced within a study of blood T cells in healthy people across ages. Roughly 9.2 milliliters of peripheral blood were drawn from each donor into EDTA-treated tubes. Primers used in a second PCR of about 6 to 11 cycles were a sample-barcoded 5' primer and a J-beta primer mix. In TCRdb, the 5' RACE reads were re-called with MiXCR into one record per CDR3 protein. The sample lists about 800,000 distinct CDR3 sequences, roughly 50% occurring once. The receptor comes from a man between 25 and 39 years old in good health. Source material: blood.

The CDR3: CASSQDVSGNQPQHF. DNA of the CDR3: TGCGCCAGCAGCCAAGATGTATCAGGGAATCAGCCCCAGCATTTT. The chain is built from TRBV4-3 and TRBJ1-5, with D maybe TRBD1 (5 bases). CDR1 and CDR2 (germline): LGHNA, YSLEER. The V gene lost 0 bases and the J gene lost 4 bases, with 10 bases spanning the gap. The CDR3 loop spans 15 amino acids.